This T cell receptor beta chain derives from a study of Tregs in tolerant kidney transplant recipients. The method was immunoSEQ multiplex PCR; TCRdb's version includes in-frame clones alone and lacks a portion of them. The sample has about 87,000 clones, 80% to 95% seen once. Unstimulated Tregs (CD4+CD25+CD127-) and CD4+CD25- non-Tregs were sorted from PBMCs. Study-wide findings and caveats: Expanding Tregs on activated donor B cells appeared to best identify donor-specific TCRbeta clones. Tolerant patients' donor-specific Tregs expanded beyond overall Tregs, suggesting antigen-driven growth. Biological reproducibility was not directly addressed, but technical replication error appeared minimal.

This CDR3 is built from 15 residues. J lost 3 bases, V lost 6 bases, and 7 bases had no gene match. Germline CDR1 SNHLY, CDR2 FYNNEI. Points on this clone: Its antigen is still unknown.

This receptor was obtained from a human donor who received a combined kidney and bone marrow transplant. The V and J genes are TRBV2 and TRBJ2-2; TRBD2 agrees at 7 bases. This specimen consisted of CD4+ T cells from blood, obtained before the transplant. The CDR3 DNA sequence: TGTGCCAGCAGGCTCCGGGACTACTACACCGGGGAGCTGTTTTTT. This translates into CASRLRDYYTGELFF.